What follows are 18 T cell receptor beta chains derived from one specimen sequenced in a study of control samples from healthy donors and cancer patients. Only in-frame clones appear in the TCRdb table, and some are missing; sequencing was by immunoSEQ multiplex PCR. Of some 89,000 clones detected, around nine tenths appear once; the ten largest clones hold more than 20%. The specimen was blood. Source of these receptors: a man aged 25-40 years in good health.

This rearrangement joins TRBV27 to TRBJ1-5; D gene uncertain. The germline V and J ends were trimmed by 6 bases and 0 bases, with 9 bases remaining between them. Per germline, CDR1 MNHEY and CDR2 SMNVEV (reference sequence). This CDR3 comprises 14 residues. The CDR3 DNA is TGTGCCAGCAGCAGCGATTATAGCAATCAGCCCCAGCATTTT. Residues: CASSSDYSNQPQHF.

This clone was seen just once. This rearrangement joins TRBV7-9 to TRBJ1-2; D gene ambiguous. V was trimmed by 1 base and J by 7 bases, leaving 13 bases between them. This CDR3 region has 14 residues. In germline, CDR1 is SEHNR, CDR2 FQNEAQ (reference sequence). CDR3 amino acids: CASSLEVTMGGYTF. The CDR3 DNA sequence: TGTGCCAGCAGCTTAGAAGTAACCATGGGTGGCTACACCTTC.

The CDR3 protein is CASSQSRLAGDTQYF. The DNA for the CDR3 is TGTGCCAGCAGCCAGAGCCGACTAGCGGGCGATACGCAGTATTTT. This chain joins TRBV3-1 (or the pseudogene TRBV3-2) and TRBJ2-3; 10 nucleotides line up with TRBD2. The V segment lost 3 bases and the J segment 6 bases; nucleotides outside the gene matches: 6. The germline gives CDR1 LGHDT, CDR2 YNNKEL (reference sequence). The CDR3 contains 15 residues.

The rearrangement joins TRBV19 to TRBJ2-1; possible D gene TRBD1, 5 bases. With 0 bases removed from V and 5 bases from J, the gap between germline ends came to 11 bases. CDR1 and CDR2 from the germline V gene are LNHDA and SQIVND (reference sequence). This CDR3 has 15 residues. In nucleotides, the CDR3 is TGTGCCAGTAGTATAGATTCACAGGCTGACAATGAGCAGTTCTTC. Translation gives CASSIDSQADNEQFF.

This sequence joins TRBV5-1 and TRBJ1-6; D is possibly TRBD1 (6 bases). The germline V gene has CDR1 SGHRS and CDR2 YFSETQ. This CDR3 region has 15 residues. V shed 4 bases and J shed 6 bases, with 14 bases lying between them. The CDR3 region is CASSPRTDANSPLHF. The CDR3 DNA reads as TGCGCCAGCAGCCCTCGGACAGACGCTAATTCACCCCTCCACTTT.

V and J are TRBV6-5 and TRBJ1-2, with 7 bases aligning to TRBD1. The ends lost 0 bases at V and 2 bases at J; junction bases unmatched: 6. Germline values: CDR1 MNHEY, CDR2 SVGAGI. The length of the CDR3 is 16 residues. The CDR3 protein is CASSYSFGTENYGYTF. Written as DNA, the CDR3 is TGTGCCAGCAGTTACTCTTTCGGGACAGAAAACTATGGCTACACCTTC.

This chain connects TRBV7-6 to TRBJ2-7; 12 nucleotides match TRBD1. The germline gives CDR1 SGHVS, CDR2 FNYEAQ. The CDR3 contains 15 residues. The V gene end was trimmed by 4 bases and the J gene end by 4 bases; junction bases not matched to a gene: 5. This chain's CDR3 is CASSSGTGGAYEQYF. As DNA, the CDR3 is TGTGCCAGCAGCTCAGGGACAGGGGGCGCGTACGAGCAGTACTTC.

The chain employs TRBV3-1 (or the pseudogene TRBV3-2) and TRBJ2-6; D may be TRBD1 or TRBD2 (5 bases each). V was trimmed by 5 bases and J by 0 bases, leaving 14 bases between them. Germline-derived CDR1 and CDR2 are LGHDT and YNNKEL (reference sequence). The CDR3 covers 17 residues. The CDR3: CASSGGRITSGANVLTF. The CDR3 DNA is TGTGCCAGCAGCGGGGGACGAATTACCTCTGGGGCCAACGTCCTGACTTTC.

The chain joins TRBV9 to TRBJ1-2; D ambiguous. The CDR3 extends over 11 amino acids. The V end lost 7 bases, the J end lost 7 bases, and 11 bases lay between the germline ends. Germline values: CDR1 SGDLS, CDR2 YYNGEE. CDR3 residues: CASSYLGGYTF. The DNA of the CDR3 is TGTGCCAGCTCATACCTGGGTGGCTACACCTTC.

The rearrangement joins TRBV6-5 to TRBJ2-3; the D gene is possibly TRBD2 (5 bases). Trimming left V 0 bases short and J 0 bases short, with 10 bases between. CDR3 length: 16 amino acids. Germline CDR1 is MNHEY and CDR2 is SVGAGI. CDR3 bases: TGTGCCAGCAGTTACTCGAGAGGGCTGAGCACAGATACGCAGTATTTT. Translating gives CASSYSRGLSTDTQYF.

The chain employs TRBV5-1 and TRBJ2-1; 10 bases fit TRBD2. Germline V gene data show CDR1 as SGHRS and CDR2 as YFSETQ. This CDR3 contains 16 residues. With 2 bases clipped from V and 2 bases from J, the junction kept 4 bases outside the gene matches. This CDR3 is CASSFRTSGPYNEQFF. CDR3 in DNA: TGCGCCAGCAGCTTTAGGACTAGCGGTCCCTACAATGAGCAGTTCTTC.

This clone was seen a single time. This chain uses TRBV5-5 with TRBJ2-3, with D tentatively TRBD1 (6 bases). This CDR3 is built from 17 residues. Deletions cut 1 base from V and 0 bases from J, with 15 bases between. Germline values: CDR1 SGHKS, CDR2 YYEKEE (reference sequence). CDR3 coding DNA: TGTGCCAGCAGCTTGCTTGTGGGGGCAGTTAGCACAGATACGCAGTATTTT. Translating it yields CASSLLVGAVSTDTQYF. The full variable domain, in which reference TRBV5-5 and TRBJ2-3 provide the parts outside the CDR3, is DAGVTQSPTHLIKTRGQQVTLRCSPISGHKSVSWYQQVLGQGPQFIFQYYEKEERGRGNFPDRFSARQFPNYSSELNVNALLLGDSALYLCASSLLVGAVSTDTQYFGPGTRLTVL.

The chain links TRBV19 to TRBJ2-6; D uncertain. V was clipped by 5 bases and J by 10 bases, with 6 bases between them. The V gene's germline CDR1 is LNHDA and CDR2 SQIVND (reference sequence). The CDR3 has 11 amino acids. The CDR3 is CASSALNVLTF. The CDR3 region has the DNA TGTGCCAGTAGTGCACTTAACGTCCTGACTTTC.

This chain connects TRBV9 to TRBJ1-3, with TRBD1 identical over 7 bases. The CDR3 runs to 16 residues. Germline assignment: CDR1 SGDLS and CDR2 YYNGEE. V trimming: 4 bases; J trimming: 0 bases; junction bases outside the gene matches: 7. This CDR3 reads CASSPRGTASGNTIYF. For the CDR3, the DNA is TGTGCCAGCAGCCCCCGCGGGACAGCCTCTGGAAACACCATATATTTT.

In regard to this clone: The junction does not match germline at one end; this may be a read error. CDR3 bases: TGTGCCAGCAGTTTCTCAGCGGGGGGCCTGATCTTC. Translated, it gives CASSFSAGGLIF. This chain connects TRBV12-3 or TRBV12-4 to TRBJ2-1; 9 bases are a match to TRBD2. CDR3 length equals 12 residues.

J is TRBJ1-2 and V is TRBV7-2; unclear D gene. The germline gives CDR1 SGHTA, CDR2 FQGNSA. The CDR3 extends over 16 amino acids. The V and J ends lost 2 bases and 7 bases respectively, with 20 bases between them. CDR3 amino acids: CASSLPSERIKGGYTF. CDR3 sequence (DNA): TGTGCCAGCAGCTTACCGTCGGAACGGATAAAGGGTGGCTACACCTTC. The whole variable domain, remainder taken from reference TRBV7-2 and TRBJ1-2, is GAGVSQSPSNKVTEKGKDVELRCDPISGHTALYWYRQSLGQGLEFLIYFQGNSAPDKSGLPSDRFSAERTGGSVSTLTIQRTQQEDSAVYLCASSLPSERIKGGYTFGSGTRLTVV.

This chain uses TRBV2 with TRBJ2-2; the D is unclear. This CDR3 spans 13 amino acids. Trimming took off 6 bases at V and 2 bases at J, with 7 bases between the two ends. From germline, CDR1 is SNHLY and CDR2 FYNNEI. CDR3 residues: CASRDRNTGELFF. DNA for the CDR3: TGTGCCAGCAGGGATCGAAACACCGGGGAGCTGTTTTTT. Combining the CDR3 with reference TRBV2 and TRBJ2-2 gives the whole variable domain EPEVTQTPSHQVTQMGQEVILRCVPISNHLYFYWYRQILGQKVEFLVSFYNNEISEKSEIFDDQFSVERPDGSNFTLKIRSTKLEDSAMYFCASRDRNTGELFFGEGSRLTVL.

The V and J genes are TRBV7-6 and TRBJ2-5; 7 bases line up with TRBD1. Germline CDR1 is SGHVS and CDR2 is FNYEAQ. The CDR3 covers 15 residues. V shed 1 base, J shed 5 bases, and the junction held 7 bases outside the gene matches. The CDR3 bases are TGTGCCAGCAGCTTAGAGGGTACAGGGGTGGAGACCCAGTACTTC. Translation gives CASSLEGTGVETQYF.